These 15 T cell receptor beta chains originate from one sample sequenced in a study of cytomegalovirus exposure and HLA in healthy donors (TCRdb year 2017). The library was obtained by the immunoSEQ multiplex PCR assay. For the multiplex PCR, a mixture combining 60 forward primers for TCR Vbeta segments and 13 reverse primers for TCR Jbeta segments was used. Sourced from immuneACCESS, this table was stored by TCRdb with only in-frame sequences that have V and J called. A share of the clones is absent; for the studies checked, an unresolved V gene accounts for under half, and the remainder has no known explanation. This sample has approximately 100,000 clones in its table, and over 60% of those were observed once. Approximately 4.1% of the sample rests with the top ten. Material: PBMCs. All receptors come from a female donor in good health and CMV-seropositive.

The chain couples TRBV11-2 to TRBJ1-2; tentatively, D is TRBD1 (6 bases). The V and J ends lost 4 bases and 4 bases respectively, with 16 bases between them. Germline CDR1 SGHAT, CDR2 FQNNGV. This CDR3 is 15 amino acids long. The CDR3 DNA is TGTGCCAGCAGCTACGCCGGGACACCCGTCTATGGCTACACCTTC. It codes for CASSYAGTPVYGYTF.

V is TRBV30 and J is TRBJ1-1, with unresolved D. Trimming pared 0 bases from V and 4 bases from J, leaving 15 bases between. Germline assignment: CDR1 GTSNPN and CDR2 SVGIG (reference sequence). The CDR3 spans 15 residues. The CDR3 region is CAWSVSAGLGTEAFF. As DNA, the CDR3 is TGTGCCTGGAGTGTATCGGCAGGTTTGGGCACTGAAGCTTTCTTT.

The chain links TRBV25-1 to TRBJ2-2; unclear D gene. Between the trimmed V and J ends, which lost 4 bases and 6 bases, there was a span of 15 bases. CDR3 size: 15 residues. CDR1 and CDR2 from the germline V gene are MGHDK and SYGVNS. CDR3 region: CASSGYLEHPGELFF. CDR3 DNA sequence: TGTGCCAGCAGTGGTTACCTCGAACACCCCGGGGAGCTGTTTTTT.

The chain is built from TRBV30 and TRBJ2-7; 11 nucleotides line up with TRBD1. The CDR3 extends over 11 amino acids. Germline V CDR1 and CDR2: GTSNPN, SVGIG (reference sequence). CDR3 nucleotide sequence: TGTGCCTGGAGTGGGGGGACAGGGGGTCCCGTC. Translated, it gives CAWSGGTGGPV.

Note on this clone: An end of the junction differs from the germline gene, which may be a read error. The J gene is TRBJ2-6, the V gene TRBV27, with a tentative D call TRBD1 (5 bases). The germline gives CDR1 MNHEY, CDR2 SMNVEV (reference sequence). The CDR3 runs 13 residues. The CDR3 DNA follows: TGTGCCAGCAGTTTCTCTGGGGCCAACGGCCTGACTTTC. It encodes CASSFSGANGLTF.

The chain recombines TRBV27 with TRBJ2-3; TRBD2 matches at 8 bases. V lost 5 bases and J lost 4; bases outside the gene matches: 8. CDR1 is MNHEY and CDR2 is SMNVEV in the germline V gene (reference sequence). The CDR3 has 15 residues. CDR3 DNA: TGTGCCAGCAGTCCGACTAGCGCGTCCTCAGATACGCAGTATTTT. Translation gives CASSPTSASSDTQYF.

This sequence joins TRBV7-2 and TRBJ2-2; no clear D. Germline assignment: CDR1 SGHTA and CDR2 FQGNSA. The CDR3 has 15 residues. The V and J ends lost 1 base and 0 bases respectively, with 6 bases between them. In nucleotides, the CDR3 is TGTGCCAGCAGCTTAGAAGCGCCGAACACCGGGGAGCTGTTTTTT. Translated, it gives CASSLEAPNTGELFF. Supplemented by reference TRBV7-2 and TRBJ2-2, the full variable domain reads GAGVSQSPSNKVTEKGKDVELRCDPISGHTALYWYRQSLGQGLEFLIYFQGNSAPDKSGLPSDRFSAERTGGSVSTLTIQRTQQEDSAVYLCASSLEAPNTGELFFGEGSRLTVL.

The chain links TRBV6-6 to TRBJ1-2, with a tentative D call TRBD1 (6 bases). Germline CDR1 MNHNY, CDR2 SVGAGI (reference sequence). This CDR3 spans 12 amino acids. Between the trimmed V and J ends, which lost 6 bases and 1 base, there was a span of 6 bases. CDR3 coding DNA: TGTGCCAGCAGGGACAGTAACTATGGCTACACCTTC. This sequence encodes CASRDSNYGYTF.

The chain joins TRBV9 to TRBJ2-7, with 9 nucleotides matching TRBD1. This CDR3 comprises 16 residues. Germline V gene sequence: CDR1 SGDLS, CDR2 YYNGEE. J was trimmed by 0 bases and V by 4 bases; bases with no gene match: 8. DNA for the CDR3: TGTGCCAGCAGCCCCCGAGGGACAGGGTACTCCTACGAGCAGTACTTC. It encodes CASSPRGTGYSYEQYF.

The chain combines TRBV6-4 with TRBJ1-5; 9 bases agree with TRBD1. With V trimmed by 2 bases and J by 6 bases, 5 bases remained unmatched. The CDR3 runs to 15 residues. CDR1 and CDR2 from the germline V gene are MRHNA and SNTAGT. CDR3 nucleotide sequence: TGTGCCAGCAGTGACATACAGGGGGCGGGTCAGCCCCAGCATTTT. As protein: CASSDIQGAGQPQHF.

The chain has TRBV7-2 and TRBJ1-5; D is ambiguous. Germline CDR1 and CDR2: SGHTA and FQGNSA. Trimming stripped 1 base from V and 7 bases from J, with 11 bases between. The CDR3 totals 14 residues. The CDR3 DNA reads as TGTGCCAGCAGCTTAGGAGGTAACGGACAGCCCCAGCATTTT. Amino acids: CASSLGGNGQPQHF.

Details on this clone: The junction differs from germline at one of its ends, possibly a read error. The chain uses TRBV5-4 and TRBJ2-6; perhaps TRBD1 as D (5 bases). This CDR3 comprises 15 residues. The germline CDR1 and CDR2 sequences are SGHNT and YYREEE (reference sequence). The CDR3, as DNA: TGTGCCAGCAGCTTTCCCAGCTCTGGGGCCAACGGCCTGACTTTC. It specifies CASSFPSSGANGLTF. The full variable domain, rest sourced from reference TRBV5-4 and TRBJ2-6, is ETGVTQSPTHLIKTRGQQVTLRCSSQSGHNTVSWYQQALGQGPQFIFQYYREEENGRGNFPPRFSGLQFPNYSSELNVNALELDDSALYLCASSFPSSGANGLTFGAGSRLTVL.

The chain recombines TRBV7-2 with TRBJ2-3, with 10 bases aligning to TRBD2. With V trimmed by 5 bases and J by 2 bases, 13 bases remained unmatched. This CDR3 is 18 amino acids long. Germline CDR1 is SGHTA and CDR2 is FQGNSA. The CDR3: CASSIRRPSGGLTDTQYF. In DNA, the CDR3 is TGTGCCAGCAGCATCAGGAGGCCTAGCGGGGGTCTCACAGATACGCAGTATTTT.

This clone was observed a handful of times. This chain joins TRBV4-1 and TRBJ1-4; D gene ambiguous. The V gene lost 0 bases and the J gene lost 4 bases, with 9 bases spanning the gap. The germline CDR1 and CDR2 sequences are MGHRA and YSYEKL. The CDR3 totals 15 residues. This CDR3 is CASSQDTGLNEKLFF. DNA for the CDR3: TGCGCCAGCAGCCAAGATACCGGTCTTAATGAAAAACTGTTTTTT.

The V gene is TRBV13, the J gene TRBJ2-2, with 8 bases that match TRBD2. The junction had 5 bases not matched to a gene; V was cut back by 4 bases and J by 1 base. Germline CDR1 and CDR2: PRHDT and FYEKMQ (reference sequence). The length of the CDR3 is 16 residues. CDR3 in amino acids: CASSSRTSRNTGELFF. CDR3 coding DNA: TGTGCCAGCAGCTCCCGGACTAGCAGGAACACCGGGGAGCTGTTTTTT.